The T cell receptor beta chain under discussion was sequenced for a study of cytomegalovirus exposure and HLA in healthy donors. Findings of the study overall: In the 130 or so validation repertoires, around 95% of cluster scores exceeded 0, per a later analysis.

On this clone: What it binds is not known.

Donors came from a validation cohort of approximately 110 subjects, distinct from the first 666-subject cohort. Clones were read by immunoSEQ multiplex PCR, and TCRdb kept only the in-frame ones, dropping some. This sample carries under 400,000 clones, roughly 86% of them seen once, and the ten largest clones take around 1%. The receptor was derived from a man aged 25 to 40 in good health and CMV-seronegative. The sequencing sample was made of PBMCs.

The CDR3 sequence: CASSTDRGRETQYF. The CDR3 region has the DNA TGTGCCAGCAGCACGGACAGGGGGCGAGAGACCCAGTACTTC. This chain links TRBV7-2 with TRBJ2-5; 11 bases are a match to TRBD1. V trimming: 5 bases; J trimming: 4 bases; junction bases outside the gene matches: 3. The germline CDR1 and CDR2 sequences are SGHTA and FQGNSA. This CDR3 has 14 amino acids.